Presented here are 18 T cell receptor beta chains from one specimen sequenced in a study of metastatic and nonmetastatic thyroid tumors. No patient received treatment before thyroid surgery. TCRdb re-called clones from the PCR reads using MiXCR. This table has under 30,000 clones, under 4.5% appearing once. Material for sequencing was blood. The receptors were gathered from a female donor with papillary thyroid cancer or a benign thyroid nodule (not recorded which). Some clones in this sample may be carry-over from other donors' samples.

This clone was counted between two and nine times. A much larger clone sits a single nucleotide away, making a read error possible. This CDR3 is also generated by other DNA sequences in the sample. The CDR3: CASGPRGTYEQYF. In DNA, the CDR3 is TGTGCCAGCGGTCCCCGGGGTACCTACGAGCAATACTTC. The V gene is TRBV12-3 or TRBV12-4, the J gene TRBJ2-7, with D perhaps TRBD2 (5 bases). The length of the CDR3 is 13 residues.

Relative to its sample, this clone is medium-sized. The rearrangement joins TRBV6-1 to TRBJ2-7, with D perhaps matching TRBD2 (5 bases). The V gene's germline CDR1 is MNHNS and CDR2 SASEGT. The V and J ends lost 1 base and 2 bases respectively, with 9 bases between them. This CDR3 is built from 14 residues. CDR3 amino acids: CASSEVWEPYEQYF. The CDR3 nucleotides are TGTGCCAGCAGTGAAGTCTGGGAGCCCTACGAGCAGTACTTC.

This clone was detected ten times or more. This sequence joins TRBV14 and TRBJ2-1, with a possible D match to TRBD2 (6 bases). The CDR3 runs to 13 residues. The V gene lost 5 bases and the J gene lost 7 bases, with 12 bases spanning the gap. In germline, CDR1 is SGHDN, CDR2 FVKESK. The CDR3 is CASSTFRGNEQFF. CDR3 DNA sequence: TGTGCCAGCAGCACTTTTCGGGGGAATGAGCAGTTCTTC. Looking up the rest from reference TRBV14 and TRBJ2-1 gives the full variable domain: EAGVTQFPSHSVIEKGQTVTLRCDPISGHDNLYWYRRVMGKEIKFLLHFVKESKQDESGMPNNRFLAERTGGTYSTLKVQPAELEDSGVYFCASSTFRGNEQFFGPGTRLTVL.

V gene TRBV12-3 or TRBV12-4 combines with J gene TRBJ2-1; D uncertain. CDR3 size: 14 residues. Trimming removed 5 bases from V and 9 bases from J, with 17 bases in between. CDR3 loop: CASSPARLVAEQFF. The CDR3 DNA reads TGTGCCAGCAGTCCCGCCCGCCTAGTTGCTGAGCAGTTCTTC.

This clone turned up a few times. Germline is not matched at one junction end, which may reflect a read error. Other DNA sequences in the sample encode the same CDR3. The CDR3 DNA follows: TGTGCCACCTTCGTGAGAACAGGAATGTTAAGGTCACCACTCCACTTT. Protein: CATFVRTGMLRSPLHF. This sequence joins TRBV24-1 and TRBJ1-6; possibly TRBD1 for D (5 bases). Germline V gene sequence: CDR1 KGHDR, CDR2 SFDVKD. The CDR3 is 16 amino acids.

This clone was picked up many times. V and J are TRBV28 and TRBJ1-2; D unresolved. Trimming shortened V by 4 bases and J by 3 bases, and 9 bases separated the two germline ends. The CDR3 loop spans 13 amino acids. Germline V gene sequence: CDR1 MDHEN, CDR2 SYDVKM. This chain's CDR3 is CASSSYSYYGYTF. The CDR3 DNA reads TGTGCCAGCAGTTCCTACAGCTACTATGGCTACACCTTC.

As DNA, the CDR3 is TGTGCCAGCAGCTTAGCGGGTCAGATGAACACTGAAGCTTTCTTT. It encodes CASSLAGQMNTEAFF. The chain is built from TRBV11-3 and TRBJ1-1; unclear D gene. Trimming cost V 1 base and J 0 bases, with 9 bases left between them. The CDR3 spans 15 residues. Germline-derived CDR1 and CDR2 are SGHNT and YENEEA.

The CDR3 sequence: CAANSGLYNSPLHF. The CDR3 coding sequence is TGTGCTGCCAACTCCGGACTCTATAATTCACCCCTCCACTTT. The chain has TRBV30 and TRBJ1-6; D not certain. There are 14 residues in the CDR3. CDR1 is GTSNPN, CDR2 SVGIG, per germline (reference sequence).

This clone was counted a few times. The rearrangement joins TRBV7-8 to TRBJ1-4; D is uncertain. Germline V gene sequence: CDR1 SGHVS, CDR2 FQNEAQ. This CDR3 is 13 amino acids long. Deletions cut 4 bases from V and 4 bases from J, with 7 bases between. This CDR3 reads CASSSPRNEKLFF. CDR3 DNA sequence: TGTGCCAGCAGCTCGCCACGTAATGAAAAACTGTTTTTT.

This clone appeared many times. The chain uses TRBV5-6 and TRBJ1-1; possible D gene TRBD1, 5 bases. The CDR3 contains 14 residues. Germline-derived CDR1 and CDR2 are SGHDT and YYEEEE. Trimming took 0 bases from V and 6 from J, leaving 12 bases between them. This chain's CDR3 is CASSLDPPGPEAFF. In DNA form, the CDR3 reads TGTGCCAGCAGCTTGGACCCCCCGGGGCCTGAAGCTTTCTTT. The variable domain in full, with the rest retrieved from reference TRBV5-6 and TRBJ1-1, is DAGVTQSPTHLIKTRGQQVTLRCSPKSGHDTVSWYQQALGQGPQFIFQYYEEEERQRGNFPDRFSGHQFPNYSSELNVNALLLGDSALYLCASSLDPPGPEAFFGQGTRLTVV.

The sample holds a few counts of this clone. The gene calls are TRBV7-8 and TRBJ2-3; weak D call: TRBD2 (6 bases). Germline loops: CDR1 SGHVS, CDR2 FQNEAQ. The CDR3 runs to 15 residues. The V end lost 5 bases, the J end lost 5 bases, and 17 bases lay between the germline ends. The CDR3 is CASSPSGLFIDTQYF. DNA of the CDR3: TGTGCCAGCAGCCCCTCGGGACTTTTCATAGATACGCAGTATTTT.

This clone was found many times. The chain is built from TRBV15 and TRBJ1-5, with D perhaps matching TRBD1 (6 bases). In germline, CDR1 is LNHNV, CDR2 YYDKDF (reference sequence). The CDR3 runs 12 residues. The V gene lost 5 bases and the J gene lost 6 bases, with 8 bases spanning the gap. Here the CDR3 reads CATSRGAQPQHF. The CDR3 region has the DNA TGTGCCACCAGCCGGGGGGCTCAGCCCCAGCATTTT.

Only a few counts were recorded for this clone. The chain recombines TRBV6-2 or TRBV6-3 with TRBJ2-2, with 8 bases matching TRBD1. Germline-derived CDR1 and CDR2 are MNHEY and SVGEGT. V lost 7 bases, J lost 9 bases, and 19 bases stayed unmatched. The CDR3 runs 17 residues. CDR3 nucleotides: TGTGCCAGCACCCAAATGGACAGGGTGCTTGGCCCCTGGGAGCTGTTTTTT. Amino acids: CASTQMDRVLGPWELFF.

This chain connects TRBV28 to TRBJ2-3; D is undetermined. CDR1 and CDR2 (germline): MDHEN, SYDVKM. Trimming removed 4 bases at V and 8 bases at J, with 13 bases between. CDR3 length equals 13 residues. The CDR3 coding sequence is TGTGCCAGCAGTTATCAGTCGAGGCGTACGCAGTATTTT. Its translation is CASSYQSRRTQYF.

The rearrangement uses TRBV19 and TRBJ1-2, with unresolved D. The CDR3 contains 13 residues. V was clipped by 4 bases and J by 10 bases, with 16 bases between them. Germline V CDR1 and CDR2: LNHDA, SQIVND (reference sequence). This CDR3 reads CASSTTLGRNYTF. The CDR3 DNA is TGTGCCAGTAGTACAACCCTAGGCCGGAACTACACCTTC.

This clone was detected many times. V usage is TRBV20-1 and J usage is TRBJ2-3; 11 positions match TRBD2. CDR1 is DFQATT and CDR2 is SNEGSKA in the germline V gene (reference sequence). The CDR3 is 17 residues long. V gave up 0 bases and J gave up 5 bases; unmatched junction bases: 10. The CDR3 loop reads CSARDALAGGHGDTQYF. CDR3 sequence (DNA): TGCAGTGCTAGAGATGCCTTAGCGGGAGGGCATGGAGATACGCAGTATTTT.

This clone was recorded a few times. This chain uses TRBV6-1 with TRBJ1-5; D call uncertain. Trimming stripped 3 bases from V and 5 bases from J, with 8 bases between. This CDR3 region has 13 residues. Germline values: CDR1 MNHNS, CDR2 SASEGT. The CDR3 region has the DNA TGTGCCAGCAGTGATGGCAGATATCAGCCCCAGCATTTT. Encoded protein: CASSDGRYQPQHF.

CDR3 loop: CAWGLRDEHSGNTIYF. The CDR3 bases are TGTGCCTGGGGGCTCCGGGACGAACACTCTGGAAACACCATATATTTT. V and J are TRBV30 and TRBJ1-3, with a possible D match to TRBD1 (5 bases). Between the trimmed V and J ends, which lost 5 bases and 0 bases, there was a span of 17 bases. Germline assignment: CDR1 GTSNPN and CDR2 SVGIG (reference sequence). The CDR3 covers 16 residues.